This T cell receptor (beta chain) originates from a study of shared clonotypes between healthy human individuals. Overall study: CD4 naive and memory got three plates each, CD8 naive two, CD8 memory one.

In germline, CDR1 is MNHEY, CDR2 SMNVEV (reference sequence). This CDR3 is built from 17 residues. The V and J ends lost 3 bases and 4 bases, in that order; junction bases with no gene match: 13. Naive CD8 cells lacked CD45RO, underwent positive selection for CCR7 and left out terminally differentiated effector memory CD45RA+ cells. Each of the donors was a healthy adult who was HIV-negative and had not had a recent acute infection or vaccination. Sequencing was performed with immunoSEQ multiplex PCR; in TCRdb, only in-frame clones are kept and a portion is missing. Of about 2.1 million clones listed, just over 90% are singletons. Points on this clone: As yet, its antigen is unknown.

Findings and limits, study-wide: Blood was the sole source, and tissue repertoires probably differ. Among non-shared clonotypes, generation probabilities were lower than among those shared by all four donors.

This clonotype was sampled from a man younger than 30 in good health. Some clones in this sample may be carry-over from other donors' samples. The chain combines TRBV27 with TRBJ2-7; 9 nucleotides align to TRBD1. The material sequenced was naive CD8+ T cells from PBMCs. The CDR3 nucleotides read TGTGCCAGCAGTTTTGGGGGAGGGACAGGGATCGGATACGAGCAGTACTTC. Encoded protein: CASSFGGGTGIGYEQYF.